The T cell receptor (beta chain) described here comes from a study of T cells in narcolepsy. Study details: Healthy controls were enrolled alongside patients with narcolepsy type 1 or type 2.

The V and J ends lost 2 bases and 7 bases respectively, with 10 bases between them. From germline, CDR1 is SGHNT and CDR2 YENEEA. This CDR3 spans 13 amino acids. Profiled with immunoSEQ multiplex PCR; TCRdb holds only in-frame clones, not every one. The data show almost 25,000 clones, roughly 64% seen once. This clone was seen only a few times. Its antigen is unidentified. Regarding the study as a whole: Blood of same and different patients, but not healthy controls, reportedly held recurring autoreactive clonotypes. Same-patient CSF and blood CD4+ T cell clonotypes included HCRT-specific and TRIB2-specific autoreactive ones.

Sequencing was carried out using memory (CD45RA-) CD4+ T cells from blood. This chain links TRBV11-3 with TRBJ2-3, with a possible D match to TRBD1 (5 bases). This receptor was obtained from a human donor in good health. Written as DNA, the CDR3 is TGTGCCAGCAGCTTAAGCGCAGGGAATACGCAGTATTTT. It is translated as CASSLSAGNTQYF.